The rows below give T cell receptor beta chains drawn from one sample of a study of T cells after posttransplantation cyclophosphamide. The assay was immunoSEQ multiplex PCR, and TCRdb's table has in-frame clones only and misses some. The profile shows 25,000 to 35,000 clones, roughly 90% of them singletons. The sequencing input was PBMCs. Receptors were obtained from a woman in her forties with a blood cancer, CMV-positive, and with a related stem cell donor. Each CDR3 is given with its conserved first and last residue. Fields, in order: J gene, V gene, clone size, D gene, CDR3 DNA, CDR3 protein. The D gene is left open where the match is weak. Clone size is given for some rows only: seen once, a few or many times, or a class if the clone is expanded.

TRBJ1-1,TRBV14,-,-,TGTGCCAGCAGCCAAGAAAACAGGGAAGGCACTGAAGCTTTCTTT,CASSQENREGTEAFF
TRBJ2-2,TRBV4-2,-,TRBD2,TGTGCCAGCAGCCAAGCCCCAGGGAGGGGCACCGGGGAGCTGTTTTTT,CASSQAPGRGTGELFF
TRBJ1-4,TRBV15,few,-,TGTGCCACCAGCCGAATCGGGGGGAATCTGTTTTTT,CATSRIGGNLFF
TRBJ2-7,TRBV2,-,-,TGTGCCAGCAGTGAACCCAGGGCCCAGTACTTC,CASSEPRAQYF
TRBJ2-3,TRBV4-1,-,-,TGCGCCAGCAGCCATATAGGCAGGGAAAAAACAGATACGCAGTATTTT,CASSHIGREKTDTQYF
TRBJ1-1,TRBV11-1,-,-,TGTGCCAGCAGACCTGAGGGGAACACTGAAGCTTTCTTT,CASRPEGNTEAFF
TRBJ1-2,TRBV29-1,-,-,TGCAGCGGATTCACAGGGGGCTACACCTTC,CSGFTGGYTF
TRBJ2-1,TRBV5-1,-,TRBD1,TGCGCCAGCAGCTGGACAGGGGCCAATGAGCAGTTCTTC,CASSWTGANEQFF
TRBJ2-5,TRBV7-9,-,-,TGTGCCAGCAGCGACGGGGGACAGTCACAAGAGACCCAGTACTTC,CASSDGGQSQETQYF
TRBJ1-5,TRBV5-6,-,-,TGTGCCAGCAGTTACAGGGACCATCAGCCCCAGCATTTT,CASSYRDHQPQHF
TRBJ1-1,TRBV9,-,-,TGTGCCAGCAGCCCCGGGGGGGGAAGGACTGAAGCTTTCTTT,CASSPGGGRTEAFF
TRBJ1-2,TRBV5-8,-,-,TGTGCCAGCAGCTTGGAGCCGGGGATCGGCTACACCTTC,CASSLEPGIGYTF
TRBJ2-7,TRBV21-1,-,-,TGTGCCAGCAGGGGAGAAGGGCAGGGGCAGTACGAGCAGTACTTC,CASRGEGQGQYEQYF
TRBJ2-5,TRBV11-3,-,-,TGTGCCAGCAGCAGTGACATGAGAGAGACCCAGTACTTC,CASSSDMRETQYF
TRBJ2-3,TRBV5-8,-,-,TGTGCCAGCAGCTTGGTAGGCAGGATATCCACAGATACGCAGTATTTT,CASSLVGRISTDTQYF
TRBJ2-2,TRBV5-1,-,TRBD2,TGCGCCAGCAGCCCCCGGGAGCGGGGGGCCACCAACACCGGGGAGCTGTTTTTT,CASSPRERGATNTGELFF
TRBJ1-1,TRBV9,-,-,TGTGCCAGCAGCTTCGGGAGGAACACTGAAGCTTTCTTT,CASSFGRNTEAFF
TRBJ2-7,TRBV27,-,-,TGTGCCAGCAGTTTACTAGCGACGAGCTCCTACGAGCAGTACTTC,CASSLLATSSYEQYF
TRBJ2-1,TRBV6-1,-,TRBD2,TGTGCCAGCAGGCCGGGACTAGCCGTTAATGAGCAGTTCTTC,CASRPGLAVNEQFF
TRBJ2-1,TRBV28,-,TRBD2,TGTGCCAGCATCTCCGGGACTAGCTACCATGAGCAGTTCTTC,CASISGTSYHEQFF
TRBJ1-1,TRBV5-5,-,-,TGTGCCAGCACCTTGGTTCTAAACACTGAAGCTTTCTTT,CASTLVLNTEAFF
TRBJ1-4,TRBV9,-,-,TGTGCCAGCAGCCCCCGGGGGGAAGATGAAAAACTGTTTTTT,CASSPRGEDEKLFF
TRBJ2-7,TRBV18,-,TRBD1,TGTGCCAGCTCACCACAGATACCGGGACAGAAGACTCTGGTCGAGCAGTACTTC,CASSPQIPGQKTLVEQYF
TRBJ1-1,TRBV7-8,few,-,TGTGCCAGCAGCTTACAGGGCATGAACACTGAAGCTTTCTTT,CASSLQGMNTEAFF
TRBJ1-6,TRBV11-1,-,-,TGTGCCAGCAGCTTAAAGACCGACTTAGGCTCACCCCTCCACTTT,CASSLKTDLGSPLHF
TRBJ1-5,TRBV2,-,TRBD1,TGTGCCAGCAACGGTCAGGGGGATCAGCCCCAGCATTTT,CASNGQGDQPQHF
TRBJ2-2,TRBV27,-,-,TGTGCCAGCAGTCCGCGACAGAACACCGGGGAGCTGTTTTTT,CASSPRQNTGELFF
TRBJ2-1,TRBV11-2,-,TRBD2,TGTGCCAGCAGCTCGGCGCGGGGGAACCACAATGAGCAGTTCTTC,CASSSARGNHNEQFF
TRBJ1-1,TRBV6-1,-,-,TGTGCCAGCAGTGAAATCGGGGAGAACACTGAAGCTTTCTTT,CASSEIGENTEAFF
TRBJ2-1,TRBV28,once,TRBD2,TGTGCCAGCAGCGAGCGGGGGAGCCCCTACAATGAGCAGTTCTTC,CASSERGSPYNEQFF
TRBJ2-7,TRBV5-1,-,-,TGCGCCAGCAGCTTAGGCCAGGGGAGCTACGAGCAGTACTTC,CASSLGQGSYEQYF
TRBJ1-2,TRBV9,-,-,TGTGCCAGCAGCGACTGGACGGGGAACTATGGCTACACCTTC,CASSDWTGNYGYTF
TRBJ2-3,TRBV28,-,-,TGTGCCAGCAGACCGCCAGGGGGGAATACGCAGTATTTT,CASRPPGGNTQYF
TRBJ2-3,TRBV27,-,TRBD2,TGTGCCAGCAGTCTCCTCGAAGCGGGGGGCACAGATACGCAGTATTTT,CASSLLEAGGTDTQYF
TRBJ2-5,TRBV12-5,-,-,TGTGCTAGTGGTTCTATCACCGGAGAGACCCAGTACTTC,CASGSITGETQYF
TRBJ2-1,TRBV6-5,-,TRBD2,TGTGCCAGCAGTTACTTTAGCGGGGGGACTGAGCAGTTCTTC,CASSYFSGGTEQFF
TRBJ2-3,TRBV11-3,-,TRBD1,TGTGCCAGCAGCTCGGGACAGGGTGGGACAGATACGCAGTATTTT,CASSSGQGGTDTQYF
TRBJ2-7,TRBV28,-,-,TGTGCCAGCAGTGGACATTTGCTATTATCCCCACCAAAATACGAGCAGTACTTC,CASSGHLLLSPPKYEQYF
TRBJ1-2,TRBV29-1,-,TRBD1,TGCAGCGTTGACCCAGGACAGGGAGCCCTAAGCTACACCTTC,CSVDPGQGALSYTF
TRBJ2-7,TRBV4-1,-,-,TGCGCCAGCAGCCAAGAGAGGGTTAGCTCCTACGAGCAGTACTTC,CASSQERVSSYEQYF
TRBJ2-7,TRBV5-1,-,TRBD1,TGCGCCAGCAGCTCACCCGGACAGGGGTCCTCCTACGAGCAGTACTTC,CASSSPGQGSSYEQYF